This T cell receptor beta chain is drawn from a study of T-cell reconstitution after alpha-beta-depleted transplantation in children. Preparing the TCRbeta library involved the use of unique molecular identifiers. TCRdb ran MiXCR on the PCR reads and lists one entry per CDR3 protein. The data show around 300,000 distinct CDR3 sequences, with around 7.1% seen just once and 8.5% to 9.5% held by the top ten. General study findings and limits: Alpha-beta T cells present about two months after transplant were reported to originate from several hundred expanded graft clones. Where some patients showed high TCRbeta diversity at day 60, it came from recipient T cells and thymic progenitors that had survived. T cells produced anew were the main source of T-cell counts and diversity one year after transplant.

The length of the CDR3 is 15 residues. The germline V gene encodes CDR1 MDHEN and CDR2 SYDVKM. The V and J ends lost 4 bases and 4 bases respectively, with 14 bases between them. This clonotype has only a few counts. Its antigen remains unidentified. The sequencing here drew on peripheral blood, taken 360 days after TCRalphabeta/CD19-depleted stem cell transplant. This receptor was taken from a female patient younger than 10 who had a stem cell transplant for Fanconi anemia, so the T cells may come from the graft donor. The V gene is TRBV28, the J gene TRBJ2-1, with D possibly called TRBD1 or TRBD2 (5 bases each). DNA of the CDR3: TGTGCCAGCAGTTCCCTACAGGACTTTTACAATGAGCAGTTCTTC. Translated, it gives CASSSLQDFYNEQFF.